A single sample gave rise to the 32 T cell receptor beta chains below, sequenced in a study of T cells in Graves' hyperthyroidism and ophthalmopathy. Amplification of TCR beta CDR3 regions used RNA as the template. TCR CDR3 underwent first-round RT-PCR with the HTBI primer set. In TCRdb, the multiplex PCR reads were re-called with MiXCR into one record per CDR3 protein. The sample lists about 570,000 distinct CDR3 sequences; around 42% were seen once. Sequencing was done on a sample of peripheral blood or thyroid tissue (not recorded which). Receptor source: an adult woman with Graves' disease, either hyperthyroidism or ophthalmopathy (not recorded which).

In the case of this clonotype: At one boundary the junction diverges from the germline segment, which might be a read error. The CDR3 sequence is CAISDLLLLAGGQYF. CDR3 DNA sequence: TGTGCCATCAGTGATTTGCTCTTACTAGCGGGAGGCCAGTATTTT. The chain is built from TRBV24-1 and TRBJ2-3; 12 positions match TRBD2. Germline V CDR1 and CDR2: KGHDR, SFDVKD. There are 15 residues in the CDR3.

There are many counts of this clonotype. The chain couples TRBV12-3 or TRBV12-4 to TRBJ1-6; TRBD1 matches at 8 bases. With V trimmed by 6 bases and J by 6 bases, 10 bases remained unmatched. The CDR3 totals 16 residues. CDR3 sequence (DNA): TGTGCCAGCAGGAAAGGACAGGGCCGTGGTAATTCACCCCTCCACTTT. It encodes CASRKGQGRGNSPLHF.

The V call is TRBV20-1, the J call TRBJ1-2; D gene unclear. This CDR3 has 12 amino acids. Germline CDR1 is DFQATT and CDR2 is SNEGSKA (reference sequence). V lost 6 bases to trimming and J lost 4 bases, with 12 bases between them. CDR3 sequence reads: CSAEGLSYGYTF. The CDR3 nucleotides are TGCAGTGCCGAAGGACTGAGCTATGGCTACACCTTC.

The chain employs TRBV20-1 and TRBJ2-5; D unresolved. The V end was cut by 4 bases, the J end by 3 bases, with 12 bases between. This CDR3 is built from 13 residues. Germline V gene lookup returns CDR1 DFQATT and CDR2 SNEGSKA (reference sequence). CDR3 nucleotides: TGCAGTGCTACCCTGAACGTGGAAGAGACCCAGTACTTC. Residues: CSATLNVEETQYF.

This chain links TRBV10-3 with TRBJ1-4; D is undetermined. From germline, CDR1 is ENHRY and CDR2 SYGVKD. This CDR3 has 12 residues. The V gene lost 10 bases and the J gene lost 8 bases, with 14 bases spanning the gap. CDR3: CARDGLDEKLFF. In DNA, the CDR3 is TGTGCCAGAGACGGATTGGACGAAAAACTGTTTTTT.

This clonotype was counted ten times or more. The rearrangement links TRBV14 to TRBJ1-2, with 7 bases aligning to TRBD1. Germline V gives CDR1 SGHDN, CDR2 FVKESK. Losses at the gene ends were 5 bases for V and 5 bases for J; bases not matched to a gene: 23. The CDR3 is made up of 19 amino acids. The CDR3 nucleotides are TGTGCCAGCAGCTTTCGGGGAGCTTTACCTGGACAGGAGATTTATGGCTACACCTTC. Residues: CASSFRGALPGQEIYGYTF.

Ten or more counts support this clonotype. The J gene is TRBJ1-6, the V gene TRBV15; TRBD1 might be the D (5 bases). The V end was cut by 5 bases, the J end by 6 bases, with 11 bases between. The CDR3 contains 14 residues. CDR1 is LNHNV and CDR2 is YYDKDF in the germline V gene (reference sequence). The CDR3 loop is CATSPRARNSPLHF. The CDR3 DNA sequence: TGTGCCACCAGCCCCAGGGCGCGTAATTCACCCCTCCACTTT.

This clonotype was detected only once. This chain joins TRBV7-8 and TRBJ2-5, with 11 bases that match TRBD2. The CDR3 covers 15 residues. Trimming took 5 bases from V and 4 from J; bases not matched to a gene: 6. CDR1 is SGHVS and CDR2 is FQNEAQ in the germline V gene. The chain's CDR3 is CASSAVAGGGETQYF. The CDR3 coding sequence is TGTGCCAGCAGCGCGGTAGCGGGAGGGGGAGAGACCCAGTACTTC.

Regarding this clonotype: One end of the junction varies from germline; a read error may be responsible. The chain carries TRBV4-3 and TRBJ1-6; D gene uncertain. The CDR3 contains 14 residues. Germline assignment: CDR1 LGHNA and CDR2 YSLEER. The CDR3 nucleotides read TGCACCAGCAGCCTGCAGGCGCGGGATTCACCCCTCCACTTT. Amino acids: CTSSLQARDSPLHF.

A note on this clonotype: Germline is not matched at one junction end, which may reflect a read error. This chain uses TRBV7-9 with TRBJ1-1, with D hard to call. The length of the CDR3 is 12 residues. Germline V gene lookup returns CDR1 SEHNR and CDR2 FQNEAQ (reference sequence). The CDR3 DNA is TGTGCCGGACTAGCGGGGAACACTGAACCTTTCTTT. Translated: CAGLAGNTEPFF.

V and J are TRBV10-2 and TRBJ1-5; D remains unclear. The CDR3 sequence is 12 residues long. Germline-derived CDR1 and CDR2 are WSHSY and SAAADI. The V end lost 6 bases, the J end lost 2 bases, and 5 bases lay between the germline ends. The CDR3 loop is CASRAGNQPQHF. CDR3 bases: TGCGCCAGCAGAGCGGGCAATCAGCCCCAGCATTTT.

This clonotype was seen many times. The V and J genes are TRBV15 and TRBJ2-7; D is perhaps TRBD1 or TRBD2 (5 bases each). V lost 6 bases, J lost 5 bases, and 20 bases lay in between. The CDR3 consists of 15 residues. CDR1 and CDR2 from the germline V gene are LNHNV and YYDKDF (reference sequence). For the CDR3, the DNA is TGTGCCACCAGGGACCCCGGGACCGTGGACCACGAGCAGTACTTC. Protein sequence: CATRDPGTVDHEQYF.

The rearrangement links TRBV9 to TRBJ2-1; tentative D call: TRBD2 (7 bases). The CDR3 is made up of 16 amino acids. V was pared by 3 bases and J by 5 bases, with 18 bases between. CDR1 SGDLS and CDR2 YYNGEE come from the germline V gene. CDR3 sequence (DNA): TGTGCCAGCAGCGGAGGCCCGGGGGGCGTAAACAATGAGCAGTTCTTC. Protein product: CASSGGPGGVNNEQFF.

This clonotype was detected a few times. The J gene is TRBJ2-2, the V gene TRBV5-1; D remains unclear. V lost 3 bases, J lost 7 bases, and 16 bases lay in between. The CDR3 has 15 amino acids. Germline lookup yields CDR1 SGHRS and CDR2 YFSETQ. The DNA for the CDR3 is TGCGCCAGCAGCTACCTTGGGCCCGATGGCGGGGAGCTGTTTTTT. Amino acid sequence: CASSYLGPDGGELFF.

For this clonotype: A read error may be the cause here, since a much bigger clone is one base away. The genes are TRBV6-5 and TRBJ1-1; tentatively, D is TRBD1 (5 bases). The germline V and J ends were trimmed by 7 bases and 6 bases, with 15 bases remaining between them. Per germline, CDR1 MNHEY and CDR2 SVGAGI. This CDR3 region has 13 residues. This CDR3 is CASIKGRTPEAFF. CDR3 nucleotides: TGTGCCAGCATCAAGGGACGGACCCCTGAAGCTTTCTTT.

The CDR3 nucleotides are TGCAGCGCCCTCGCGCTCTCCTACGAGCAGTACTTC. It codes for CSALALSYEQYF. V and J are TRBV29-1 and TRBJ2-7; D is undetermined. V was shortened by 7 bases and J by 0 bases, with 10 bases between the two germline ends. Germline lookup yields CDR1 SQVTM and CDR2 ANQGSEA. This CDR3 is 12 amino acids long.

The CDR3 bases are TGTGCCAGCAGCCCCAATCGCGGACTAGGCAGCGCCTACGAGCAGTACTTC. Translated, it gives CASSPNRGLGSAYEQYF. V gene TRBV9 combines with J gene TRBJ2-7; 7 nucleotides agree with TRBD2. The CDR3 totals 17 residues. The germline V gene encodes CDR1 SGDLS and CDR2 YYNGEE. J lost 2 bases, V lost 4 bases, and 15 bases had no gene match.

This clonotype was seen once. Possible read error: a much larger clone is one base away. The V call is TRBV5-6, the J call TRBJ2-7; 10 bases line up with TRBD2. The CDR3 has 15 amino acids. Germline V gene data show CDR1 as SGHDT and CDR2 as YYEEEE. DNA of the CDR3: TGTGCCAGCAGCCCTGGACTAGCGGAAGATTACGGGCAGTACTTC. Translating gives CASSPGLAEDYGQYF.

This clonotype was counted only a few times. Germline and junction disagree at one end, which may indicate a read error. The CDR3, as DNA: TGTGCTAGCAGGGTAGACACTGAAGCTTTCTTT. Translated: CASRVDTEAFF. The rearrangement uses TRBV11-2 and TRBJ1-1; a possible D gene is TRBD1 (5 bases). Germline V gene lookup returns CDR1 SGHAT and CDR2 FQNNGV. The length of the CDR3 is 11 residues.

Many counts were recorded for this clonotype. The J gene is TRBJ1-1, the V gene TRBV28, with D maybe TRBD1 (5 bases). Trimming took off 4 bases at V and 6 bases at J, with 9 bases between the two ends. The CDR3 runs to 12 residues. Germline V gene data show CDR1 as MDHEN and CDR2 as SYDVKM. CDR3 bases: TGTGCCAGCAGTTCGGGGGACCCTGAAGCTTTCTTT. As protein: CASSSGDPEAFF.

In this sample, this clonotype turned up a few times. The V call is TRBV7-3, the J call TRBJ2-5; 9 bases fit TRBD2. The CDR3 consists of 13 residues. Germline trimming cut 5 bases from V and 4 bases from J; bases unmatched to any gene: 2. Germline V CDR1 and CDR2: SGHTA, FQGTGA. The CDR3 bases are TGTGCCAGCAGCATAGCGGGAGTAGAGACCCAGTACTTC. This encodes CASSIAGVETQYF.

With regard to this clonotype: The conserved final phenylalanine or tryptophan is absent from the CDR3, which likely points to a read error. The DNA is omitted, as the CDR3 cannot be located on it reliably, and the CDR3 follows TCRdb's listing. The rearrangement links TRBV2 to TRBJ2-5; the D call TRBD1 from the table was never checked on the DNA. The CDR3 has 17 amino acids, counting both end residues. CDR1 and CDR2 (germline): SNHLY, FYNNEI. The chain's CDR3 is CASSRSGTGNYGYTFGS.

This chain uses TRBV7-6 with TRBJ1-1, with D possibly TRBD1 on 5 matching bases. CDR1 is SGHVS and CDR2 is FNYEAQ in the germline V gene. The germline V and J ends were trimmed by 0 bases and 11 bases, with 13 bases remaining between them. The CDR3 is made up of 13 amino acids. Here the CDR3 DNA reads TGTGCCAGCAGCTTAGCCGGGGGGGAAACGGCTTTCTTT. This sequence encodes CASSLAGGETAFF.

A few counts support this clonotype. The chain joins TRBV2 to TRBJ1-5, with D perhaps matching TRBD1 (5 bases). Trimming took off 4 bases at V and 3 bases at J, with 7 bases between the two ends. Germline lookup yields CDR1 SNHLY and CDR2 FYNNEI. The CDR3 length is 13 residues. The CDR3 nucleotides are TGTGCCAGCAGTGCGGACAACAATCAGCCCCAGCATTTT. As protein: CASSADNNQPQHF.

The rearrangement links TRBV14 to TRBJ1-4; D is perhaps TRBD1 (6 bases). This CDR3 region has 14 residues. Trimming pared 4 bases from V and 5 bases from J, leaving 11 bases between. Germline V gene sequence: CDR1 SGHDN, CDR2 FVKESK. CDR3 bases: TGTGCCAGCAGCCCTCACAGGGAAAATGAAAAACTGTTTTTT. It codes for CASSPHRENEKLFF.

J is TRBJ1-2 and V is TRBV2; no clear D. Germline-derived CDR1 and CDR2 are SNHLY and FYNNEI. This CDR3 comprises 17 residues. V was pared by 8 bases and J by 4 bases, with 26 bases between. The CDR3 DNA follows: TGTGCCAGCCGTCATAGGGCCACCACCGGGGAGCTCTATGGCTACACCTTC. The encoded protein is CASRHRATTGELYGYTF.

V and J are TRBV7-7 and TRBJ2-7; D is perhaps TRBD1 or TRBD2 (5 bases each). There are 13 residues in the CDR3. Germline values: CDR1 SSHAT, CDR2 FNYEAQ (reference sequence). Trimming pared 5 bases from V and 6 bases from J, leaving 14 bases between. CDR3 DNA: TGTGCCAGCAGCGCCGGGGCGCCGGGCGAGCAGTACTTC. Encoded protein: CASSAGAPGEQYF.

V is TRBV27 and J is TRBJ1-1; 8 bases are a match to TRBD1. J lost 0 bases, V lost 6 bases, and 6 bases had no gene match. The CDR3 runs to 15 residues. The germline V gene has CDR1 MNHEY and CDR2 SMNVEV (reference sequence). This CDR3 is CASRDRVVMNTEAFF. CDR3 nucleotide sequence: TGTGCCAGCAGGGACAGGGTAGTTATGAACACTGAAGCTTTCTTT.

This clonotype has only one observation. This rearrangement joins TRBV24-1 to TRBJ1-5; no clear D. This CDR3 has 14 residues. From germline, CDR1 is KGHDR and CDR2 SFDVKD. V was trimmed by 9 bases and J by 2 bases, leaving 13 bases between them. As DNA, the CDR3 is TGTGCCACCCTCGGCTCTGAAGGCAATCAGCCCCAGCATTTT. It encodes CATLGSEGNQPQHF.

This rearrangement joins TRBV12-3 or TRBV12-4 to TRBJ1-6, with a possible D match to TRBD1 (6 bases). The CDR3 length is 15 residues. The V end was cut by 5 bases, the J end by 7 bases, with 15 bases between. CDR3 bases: TGTGCCAGCAGTGAAAGGGCCGGGGGCAATTCACCCCTCCACTTT. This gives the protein CASSERAGGNSPLHF.

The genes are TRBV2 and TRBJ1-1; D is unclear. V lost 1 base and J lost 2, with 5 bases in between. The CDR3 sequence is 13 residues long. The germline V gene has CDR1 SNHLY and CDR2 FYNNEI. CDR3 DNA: TGTGCCAGCAGTGAAGGGACTAACACTGAAGCTTTCTTT. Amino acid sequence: CASSEGTNTEAFF.

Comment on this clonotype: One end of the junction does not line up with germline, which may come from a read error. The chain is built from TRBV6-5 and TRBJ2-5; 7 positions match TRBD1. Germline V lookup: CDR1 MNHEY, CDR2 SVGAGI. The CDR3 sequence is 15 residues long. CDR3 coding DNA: TGTGCCAGCAGTCCCCCCAGTAGGGGGCCAGAGACCCAGCACTTC. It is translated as CASSPPSRGPETQHF.